Shown below are 16 T cell receptor beta chains from a single sample sequenced in a study of T cell responses to AZD1222 COVID-19 vaccine. TCRdb's copy holds only in-frame clones and misses some; the assay was immunoSEQ multiplex PCR. In the table there are 60,000 to 80,000 clones, 65% to 90% of which are singletons. The source was peripheral blood, collected on day 0 of AZD1222 vaccination. Receptor source: an adult in good health.

The rearrangement joins TRBV7-9 to TRBJ1-5; D is possibly TRBD1 (5 bases). V lost 1 base to trimming and J lost 1 base, with 11 bases between them. The CDR3 has 16 amino acids. Germline V lookup: CDR1 SEHNR, CDR2 FQNEAQ (reference sequence). The CDR3 nucleotides read TGTGCCAGCAGCTTAGGGGGGTTCCGGAGCAATCAGCCCCAGCATTTT. Translating gives CASSLGGFRSNQPQHF. Supplemented by reference TRBV7-9 and TRBJ1-5, the full variable domain reads DTGVSQNPRHKITKRGQNVTFRCDPISEHNRLYWYRQTLGQGPEFLTYFQNEAQLEKSRLLSDRFSAERPKGSFSTLEIQRTEQGDSAMYLCASSLGGFRSNQPQHFGDGTRLSIL.

This rearrangement joins TRBV10-2 to TRBJ1-1; TRBD1 agrees at 10 bases. Germline lookup yields CDR1 WSHSY and CDR2 SAAADI. This CDR3 spans 18 amino acids. Germline trimming cut 7 bases from V and 1 base from J; bases unmatched to any gene: 15. CDR3 loop: CASIQGTGALVWNTEAFF. The CDR3 nucleotides read TGCGCCAGCATACAAGGGACAGGGGCCCTTGTGTGGAACACTGAAGCTTTCTTT.

The chain carries TRBV5-6 and TRBJ1-4; 8 bases match TRBD1. Germline V gene lookup returns CDR1 SGHDT and CDR2 YYEEEE. Losses at the gene ends were 0 bases for V and 7 bases for J; bases not matched to a gene: 2. This CDR3 is built from 14 residues. The CDR3 sequence is CASSLGGTGEKLFF. The CDR3, as DNA: TGTGCCAGCAGCTTGGGAGGGACAGGTGAAAAACTGTTTTTT.

The chain uses TRBV10-3 and TRBJ2-7; 9 bases line up with TRBD1. The J segment lost 4 bases and the V segment lost 7 bases, leaving 5 bases of the junction unmatched. The CDR3 is 13 amino acids. Germline V gene lookup returns CDR1 ENHRY and CDR2 SYGVKD. The CDR3 loop reads CAITGTGRYEQYF. CDR3 nucleotide sequence: TGTGCCATCACAGGGACAGGGAGATACGAGCAGTACTTC.

This clone was found a few times. The chain couples TRBV19 to TRBJ1-1; D is ambiguous. V was shortened by 7 bases and J by 2 bases, with 11 bases between the two germline ends. The CDR3 spans 13 residues. CDR1 LNHDA and CDR2 SQIVND come from the germline V gene (reference sequence). The CDR3, as DNA: TGTGCCAGTACCCACCAGGCAAACACTGAAGCTTTCTTT. Translated: CASTHQANTEAFF. Together with reference TRBV19 and TRBJ1-1, the CDR3 gives the full variable domain: DGGITQSPKYLFRKEGQNVTLSCEQNLNHDAMYWYRQDPGQGLRLIYYSQIVNDFQKGDIAEGYSVSREKKESFPLTVTSAQKNPTAFYLCASTHQANTEAFFGQGTRLTVV.

This chain connects TRBV14 to TRBJ1-6; tentatively, D is TRBD1 (5 bases). The CDR3 spans 15 residues. Germline V gives CDR1 SGHDN, CDR2 FVKESK. The ends were cut back, 0 bases at V and 9 bases at J, with 12 bases in the middle. The CDR3 loop is CASSQEAGSISPLHF. The CDR3 nucleotides are TGTGCCAGCAGCCAAGAGGCAGGGAGTATTTCACCCCTCCACTTT. The variable domain in full, with the rest retrieved from reference TRBV14 and TRBJ1-6, is EAGVTQFPSHSVIEKGQTVTLRCDPISGHDNLYWYRRVMGKEIKFLLHFVKESKQDESGMPNNRFLAERTGGTYSTLKVQPAELEDSGVYFCASSQEAGSISPLHFGNGTRLTVT.

The J gene is TRBJ1-2, the V gene TRBV5-3; the D gene is possibly TRBD1 (6 bases). TRBV5-3 is identified as an open reading frame with a role that is uncertain. Trimming stripped 2 bases from V and 4 bases from J, with 12 bases between. The CDR3 extends over 14 amino acids. The CDR3 DNA reads TGTGCCAGAAGCTTAGAATGGACAGTCTATGGCTACACCTTC. This sequence encodes CARSLEWTVYGYTF.

J is TRBJ2-2 and V is TRBV19; 11 bases are a match to TRBD1. CDR3 length: 14 residues. Germline CDR1 reads LNHDA; CDR2 reads SQIVND (reference sequence). With V trimmed by 8 bases and J by 6 bases, 5 bases remained unmatched. The CDR3 protein is CASLDRGPPGELFF. The CDR3 nucleotides read TGTGCCAGTTTGGACAGGGGGCCTCCCGGGGAGCTGTTTTTT.

The rearrangement links TRBV19 to TRBJ1-2, with D possibly matching TRBD1 (5 bases). The V gene's germline CDR1 is LNHDA and CDR2 SQIVND (reference sequence). The ends were cut back, 3 bases at V and 7 bases at J, with 15 bases in the middle. This CDR3 has 14 amino acids. The DNA for the CDR3 is TGTGCCAGTAGTATGAGTCGGGGACGGGGTGGCTACACCTTC. Translating it yields CASSMSRGRGGYTF.

The CDR3 spells CSVEGRDRQNSGANVLTF. CDR3 nucleotide sequence: TGCAGCGTTGAGGGGAGGGACAGGCAAAACTCTGGGGCCAACGTCCTGACTTTC. The V call is TRBV29-1, the J call TRBJ2-6, with D possibly TRBD1 on 8 matching bases. There are 18 residues in the CDR3. With 3 bases removed from V and 0 bases from J, the gap between germline ends came to 18 bases. Looked up from germline, CDR1 is SQVTM and CDR2 is ANQGSEA. The complete variable domain, with remaining parts taken from reference TRBV29-1 and TRBJ2-6, reads SAVISQKPSRDICQRGTSLTIQCQVDSQVTMMFWYRQQPGQSLTLIATANQGSEATYESGFVIDKFPISRPNLTFSTLTVSNMSPEDSSIYLCSVEGRDRQNSGANVLTFGAGSRLTVL.

This chain joins TRBV9 and TRBJ2-7; TRBD1 might be the D (6 bases). The CDR3 loop spans 14 amino acids. The V gene's germline CDR1 is SGDLS and CDR2 YYNGEE. V was shortened by 3 bases and J by 2 bases, with 12 bases between the two germline ends. For the CDR3, the DNA is TGTGCCAGCAGCGCCCAGGGACAACCCTACGAGCAGTACTTC. Amino acids: CASSAQGQPYEQYF. The full variable domain, completed using reference TRBV9 and TRBJ2-7, is DSGVTQTPKHLITATGQRVTLRCSPRSGDLSVYWYQQSLDQGLQFLIQYYNGEERAKGNILERFSAQQFPDLHSELNLSSLELGDSALYFCASSAQGQPYEQYFGPGTRLTVT.

The chain couples TRBV5-4 to TRBJ1-2, with D maybe TRBD1 (6 bases). This CDR3 is 13 amino acids long. Trimming left V 7 bases short and J 7 bases short, with 17 bases between. The germline CDR1 and CDR2 sequences are SGHNT and YYREEE (reference sequence). The CDR3 DNA sequence: TGTGCCAGCGAAAGCAGGGGCGCAACTGGCTACACCTTC. It is translated as CASESRGATGYTF.

J is TRBJ2-3 and V is TRBV2; TRBD2 agrees at 8 bases. The CDR3 has 15 amino acids. Per the germline V gene, CDR1 is SNHLY and CDR2 is FYNNEI. V lost 6 bases and J lost 7; bases outside the gene matches: 12. The CDR3 sequence: CASRISLAGGYTQYF. The CDR3 region has the DNA TGTGCCAGCAGGATATCCCTAGCGGGCGGATATACGCAGTATTTT.

The chain couples TRBV7-9 to TRBJ1-2, with 7 bases that match TRBD1. Germline values: CDR1 SEHNR, CDR2 FQNEAQ (reference sequence). This CDR3 has 14 amino acids. Trimming took 4 bases from V and 0 from J; bases not matched to a gene: 2. This CDR3 reads CASSSGQTNYGYTF. For the CDR3, the DNA is TGTGCCAGCAGCTCGGGACAGACTAACTATGGCTACACCTTC.

The chain recombines TRBV5-4 with TRBJ2-7; tentatively, D is TRBD2 (7 bases). CDR3 size: 14 residues. Germline V gene sequence: CDR1 SGHNT, CDR2 YYREEE (reference sequence). Trimming took 4 bases from V and 6 from J, leaving 17 bases between them. The CDR3 coding sequence is TGTGCCAGCAGCGGGGGTTGGGGGGGCAGCGAGCAGTACTTC. Amino acid sequence: CASSGGWGGSEQYF.

The V and J genes are TRBV11-1 and TRBJ2-7, with 10 bases matching TRBD1. The J segment lost 4 bases and the V segment lost 4 bases, leaving 7 bases of the junction unmatched. The CDR3 covers 15 residues. Germline values: CDR1 SGHAT, CDR2 FQDESV (reference sequence). The CDR3 region has the DNA TGTGCCAGCAGCTCAACAGACAGGGGGCGATACGAGCAGTACTTC. The encoded protein is CASSSTDRGRYEQYF.